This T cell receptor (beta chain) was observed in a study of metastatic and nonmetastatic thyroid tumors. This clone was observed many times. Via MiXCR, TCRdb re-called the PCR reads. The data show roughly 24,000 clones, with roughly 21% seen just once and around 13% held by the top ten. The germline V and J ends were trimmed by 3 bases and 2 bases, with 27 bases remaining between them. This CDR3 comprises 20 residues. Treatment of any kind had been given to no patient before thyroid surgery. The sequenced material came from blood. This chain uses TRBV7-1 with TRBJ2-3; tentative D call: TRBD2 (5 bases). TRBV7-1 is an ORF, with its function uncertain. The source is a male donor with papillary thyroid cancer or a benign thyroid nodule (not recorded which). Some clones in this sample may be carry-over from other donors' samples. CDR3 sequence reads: CASSSWTPSSQTPNTDTQYF. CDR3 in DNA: TGTGCCAGCAGCTCCTGGACCCCTAGCTCTCAGACTCCCAACACAGATACGCAGTATTTT.